This passage covers 10 T cell receptor beta chains from one sample sequenced in a study of T cell responses to AZD1222 COVID-19 vaccine. Clones were sequenced by immunoSEQ multiplex PCR, and TCRdb holds only the in-frame ones, with some missing. The sample contains 150,000 to 200,000 clones, approximately 90% of which appear only once. The specimen was peripheral blood, collected 28 days after the second AZD1222 dose. The receptor source for this set is an adult who received the AZD1222 COVID-19 vaccine.

This chain connects TRBV9 to TRBJ1-2; TRBD1 is a possible D gene (5 bases). The CDR3 runs 16 residues. Germline V gene data show CDR1 as SGDLS and CDR2 as YYNGEE. V shed 1 base and J shed 0 bases, with 13 bases lying between them. The CDR3 nucleotides are TGTGCCAGCAGCGTACGTAGGGGAATAGCTAACTATGGCTACACCTTC. This codes for CASSVRRGIANYGYTF.

This clone was found once. The gene calls are TRBV5-1 and TRBJ2-5, with 7 bases matching TRBD2. Losses at the gene ends were 5 bases for V and 5 bases for J; bases not matched to a gene: 9. The V gene's germline CDR1 is SGHRS and CDR2 YFSETQ. The CDR3 runs 14 residues. CDR3 coding DNA: TGCGCCAGCAGTAGGGAGGGAGCTTCCGAGACCCAGTACTTC. Amino acid sequence: CASSREGASETQYF.

The chain combines TRBV18 with TRBJ1-2; the D gene is possibly TRBD1 (6 bases). The CDR3 has 16 amino acids. Trimming took off 2 bases at V and 4 bases at J, with 17 bases between the two ends. From germline, CDR1 is KGHSH and CDR2 LQKENI. CDR3: CASSPWDGGSSYGYTF. The CDR3 DNA reads as TGTGCCAGCTCACCATGGGATGGGGGCAGTAGCTATGGCTACACCTTC.

The chain couples TRBV29-1 to TRBJ2-7; the match to TRBD2 covers 11 bases. Trimming removed 3 bases from V and 9 bases from J; junction bases left unmatched: 13. The CDR3 is 15 amino acids. Germline V gives CDR1 SQVTM, CDR2 ANQGSEA. The CDR3 nucleotides are TGCAGCGTTGATTTTGGACTAGCGGGCCCGGGGGGGCAGTACTTC. It translates to CSVDFGLAGPGGQYF.

In the case of this clone: The sample has other DNA sequences that encode this CDR3 too. The V gene is TRBV5-1, the J gene TRBJ2-7; D possibly corresponds to TRBD2 (5 bases). The CDR3 totals 14 residues. With 1 base removed from V and 0 bases from J, the gap between germline ends came to 8 bases. Germline CDR1 SGHRS, CDR2 YFSETQ. CDR3: CASSLSGSSYEQYF. CDR3 coding DNA: TGCGCCAGCAGCTTGTCTGGGAGCTCCTACGAGCAGTACTTC.

The V gene is TRBV4-2, the J gene TRBJ1-2; possibly TRBD1 for D (6 bases). The CDR3 is made up of 16 amino acids. V lost 0 bases to trimming and J lost 4 bases, with 15 bases between them. Germline-derived CDR1 and CDR2 are LGHNA and YNFKEQ. CDR3 residues: CASSQEGVTGFYGYTF. CDR3 DNA: TGTGCCAGCAGCCAAGAAGGGGTCACAGGGTTCTATGGCTACACCTTC.

Here the CDR3 reads CASSPPGTPKASYGYTF. CDR3 coding DNA: TGTGCCAGCAGCCCTCCAGGTACTCCTAAAGCTAGCTATGGCTACACCTTC. This chain uses TRBV11-2 with TRBJ1-2, with unresolved D. This CDR3 comprises 17 residues. V shed 5 bases and J shed 4 bases, with 23 bases lying between them. Germline lookup yields CDR1 SGHAT and CDR2 FQNNGV. The full variable domain, with the rest looked up from reference TRBV11-2 and TRBJ1-2, is EAGVAQSPRYKIIEKRQSVAFWCNPISGHATLYWYQQILGQGPKLLIQFQNNGVVDDSQLPKDRFSAERLKGVDSTLKIQPAKLEDSAVYLCASSPPGTPKASYGYTFGSGTRLTVV.

In its sample, this clone was seen a few times. The chain couples TRBV27 to TRBJ1-2; a possible D gene is TRBD1 (5 bases). Germline-derived CDR1 and CDR2 are MNHEY and SMNVEV (reference sequence). Trimming shortened V by 5 bases and J by 2 bases, and 12 bases separated the two germline ends. There are 14 residues in the CDR3. The CDR3 coding sequence is TGTGCCAGCAGTCCTCAGGGTCGAAACTATGGCTACACCTTC. Its protein is CASSPQGRNYGYTF.

The rearrangement joins TRBV27 to TRBJ1-4; TRBD1 matches 7 bases. The J segment lost 6 bases and the V segment lost 5 bases, leaving 9 bases of the junction unmatched. CDR1 and CDR2 (germline): MNHEY, SMNVEV (reference sequence). The CDR3 has 15 residues. Here the CDR3 reads CASSTSTGSDEKLFF. Here the CDR3 DNA reads TGTGCCAGCAGTACCTCGACAGGGTCGGATGAAAAACTGTTTTTT.

The gene calls are TRBV29-1 and TRBJ1-6, with 8 bases aligning to TRBD1. After removal of 5 bases from V and 9 bases from J, the junction contained 12 bases not matched to a gene. Germline CDR1 reads SQVTM; CDR2 reads ANQGSEA. The length of the CDR3 is 15 residues. CDR3 residues: CSVRDRNDLGSPLHF. DNA for the CDR3: TGCAGCGTTAGGGACAGGAATGATCTTGGTTCACCCCTCCACTTT.